These 27 T cell receptor beta chains were all obtained from the same sample, sequenced in a study of blood T cells in healthy people across ages. Primed by a sample-barcoded 5' primer and a J-beta primer mix, a second PCR proceeded for about 7 to 12 cycles. MiXCR, applied by TCRdb to the 5' RACE reads, yields one record per CDR3 protein. This table holds about 1.7 million distinct CDR3 sequences, roughly 30% found once. The material sequenced was blood. These receptors originate from a woman aged 25-40 years in good health.

V gene TRBV6-5 combines with J gene TRBJ2-1, with D possibly TRBD2 on 5 matching bases. Germline assignment: CDR1 MNHEY and CDR2 SVGAGI. There are 15 residues in the CDR3. Trimming removed 5 bases from V and 0 bases from J, with 11 bases in between. This CDR3 is CASSRPSFSYNEQFF. The DNA for the CDR3 is TGTGCCAGCAGTCGCCCTAGCTTCTCCTACAATGAGCAGTTCTTC.

For this clonotype: Just one base apart from a much larger clone, this may be a read error. The chain joins TRBV29-1 to TRBJ2-7, with D tentatively TRBD1 (5 bases). CDR1 and CDR2 from the germline V gene are SQVTM and ANQGSEA. Trimming removed 7 bases at V and 0 bases at J, with 16 bases between. The CDR3 length is 14 residues. As DNA, the CDR3 is TGCAGCGCTGCTAAACAGGTTAGCTCCTACGAGCAGTACTTC. Its protein product is CSAAKQVSSYEQYF.

This clonotype was detected a few times. The gene calls are TRBV14 and TRBJ2-1, with D hard to call. This CDR3 is 15 amino acids long. Per germline, CDR1 SGHDN and CDR2 FVKESK. V was cut by 1 base and J by 6 bases, with 13 bases left in between. CDR3 nucleotides: TGTGCCAGCAGCCAAGTTGCAGGCGTGGGCAATGAGCAGTTCTTC. Protein product: CASSQVAGVGNEQFF.

This sequence joins TRBV5-1 and TRBJ1-1, with TRBD1 matching 10 bases. The trim removed 2 bases at V and 0 bases at J, leaving 7 bases unmatched. The CDR3 has 17 amino acids. Germline V gene lookup returns CDR1 SGHRS and CDR2 YFSETQ. The DNA of the CDR3 is TGCGCCAGCAGCTTAAGGACAGGGGGGAACATGAACACTGAAGCTTTCTTT. Translating it yields CASSLRTGGNMNTEAFF.

In this sample, this clonotype turned up many times. The chain carries TRBV5-5 and TRBJ2-5, with D maybe TRBD1 (5 bases). Germline CDR1 reads SGHKS; CDR2 reads YYEKEE (reference sequence). CDR3 length: 15 residues. The germline V and J ends were trimmed by 0 bases and 2 bases, with 11 bases remaining between them. In nucleotides, the CDR3 is TGTGCCAGCAGCTTGGGGGTGCCAGGGCAAGAGACCCAGTACTTC. Residues: CASSLGVPGQETQYF. The full variable domain, its missing parts supplied by reference TRBV5-5 and TRBJ2-5, is DAGVTQSPTHLIKTRGQQVTLRCSPISGHKSVSWYQQVLGQGPQFIFQYYEKEERGRGNFPDRFSARQFPNYSSELNVNALLLGDSALYLCASSLGVPGQETQYFGPGTRLLVL.

This clonotype was observed a handful of times. V usage is TRBV18 and J usage is TRBJ2-1; TRBD1 or TRBD2 may be the D gene (5 bases each). The V end was cut by 2 bases, the J end by 5 bases, with 7 bases between. The CDR3 has 13 amino acids. Germline assignment: CDR1 KGHSH and CDR2 LQKENI. In DNA, the CDR3 is TGTGCCAGCTCACCAGGGACCCACAATGAGCAGTTCTTC. It translates to CASSPGTHNEQFF.

This sequence joins TRBV20-1 and TRBJ2-7; 10 bases are a match to TRBD2. Germline CDR1 reads DFQATT; CDR2 reads SNEGSKA (reference sequence). CDR3 length equals 14 residues. After removal of 5 bases from V and 12 bases from J, the junction contained 16 bases not matched to a gene. The CDR3 DNA is TGCAGTGCTCCTGACGCTAGCGGGGGAGAGACCCGGTACTTC. Translated: CSAPDASGGETRYF.

The rearrangement links TRBV27 to TRBJ2-1, with 8 bases aligning to TRBD2. The V and J ends lost 2 bases and 4 bases, in that order; junction bases with no gene match: 4. Germline CDR1 and CDR2: MNHEY and SMNVEV (reference sequence). The CDR3 runs to 15 residues. This CDR3 is CASSLTAGVYNEQFF. CDR3 nucleotides: TGTGCCAGCAGTTTAACAGCGGGGGTTTACAATGAGCAGTTCTTC.

Of note for this clonotype: A single base separates this from a much larger clone, so it may be a read error. The chain is built from TRBV6-5 and TRBJ2-5, with D possibly called TRBD1 or TRBD2 (6 bases each). CDR3 length: 16 residues. CDR1 is MNHEY, CDR2 SVGAGI, per germline. CDR3 amino acids: CTSSYSSRGRQETQYF. The CDR3 region has the DNA TGTACCAGCAGTTACTCCTCCCGGGGGCGCCAAGAGACCCAGTACTTC.

This chain uses TRBV20-1 with TRBJ2-3; D is undetermined. The germline V gene has CDR1 DFQATT and CDR2 SNEGSKA (reference sequence). The CDR3 is 14 residues long. V was cut by 5 bases and J by 2 bases, with 14 bases left in between. The CDR3: CSAFALEATDTQYF. As DNA, the CDR3 is TGCAGTGCTTTCGCCTTAGAGGCCACAGATACGCAGTATTTT.

This clonotype has just a few counts. The CDR3 nucleotides read TGTGCCAGCAGCCCCCTGGGGGGACGCAGCATCTACGAGCAGTACTTC. Translating it yields CASSPLGGRSIYEQYF. The chain couples TRBV7-9 to TRBJ2-5; a weak D match, TRBD2 (6 bases). The DNA matches TRBJ2-7 better at its end, which makes the J call doubtful. Germline V gene data show CDR1 as SEHNR and CDR2 as FQNEAQ (reference sequence). The CDR3 loop spans 16 amino acids.

At least ten counts were recorded for this clonotype. This chain links TRBV20-1 with TRBJ2-1; 7 nucleotides line up with TRBD2. Per germline, CDR1 DFQATT and CDR2 SNEGSKA (reference sequence). Losses at the gene ends were 3 bases for V and 3 bases for J; bases not matched to a gene: 8. The length of the CDR3 is 15 residues. The CDR3 DNA reads TGCAGTGCTAGGGAGTGGGGCGGGAGCTACAATGAGCAGTTCTTC. Encoded protein: CSAREWGGSYNEQFF.

The rearrangement uses TRBV9 and TRBJ2-3, with TRBD2 matching over 15 bases. From germline, CDR1 is SGDLS and CDR2 YYNGEE. There are 16 residues in the CDR3. The J segment lost 6 bases and the V segment lost 3 bases, leaving 5 bases of the junction unmatched. In DNA, the CDR3 is TGTGCCAGCAGCGCTTCCGGACTAGCGGGGGGGGATACGCAGTATTTT. It yields the protein CASSASGLAGGDTQYF.

This clonotype showed up just a few times. This chain uses TRBV5-5 with TRBJ2-5; D is possibly TRBD2 (5 bases). Germline V gene sequence: CDR1 SGHKS, CDR2 YYEKEE (reference sequence). V dropped 4 bases and J dropped 3 bases, with 13 bases sitting between them. CDR3 length: 14 amino acids. CDR3 nucleotides: TGTGCCAGCAGCCGAGACTGGGAGAAAGAGACCCAGTACTTC. This encodes CASSRDWEKETQYF.

This clonotype was counted ten times or more. The chain combines TRBV7-8 with TRBJ2-1, with a weak D call TRBD1 (6 bases). The CDR3 length is 15 residues. CDR1 is SGHVS, CDR2 FQNEAQ, per germline. Deletions cut 5 bases from V and 7 bases from J, with 18 bases between. The CDR3 coding sequence is TGTGCCAGCAGCAAGAGGGGGTACGGGTCTAATGAGCAGTTCTTC. As protein: CASSKRGYGSNEQFF.

The chain is built from TRBV6-6 and TRBJ1-1; the D is unclear. The germline gives CDR1 MNHNY, CDR2 SVGAGI (reference sequence). Trimming removed 7 bases at V and 1 base at J, with 10 bases between. The CDR3 sequence is 13 residues long. The CDR3 loop is CASNPDPNTEAFF. The CDR3 bases are TGTGCCAGCAACCCAGACCCGAACACTGAAGCTTTCTTT.

The V call is TRBV9, the J call TRBJ2-1; D is perhaps TRBD1 or TRBD2 (5 bases each). The CDR3 is 17 amino acids. Germline V gene data show CDR1 as SGDLS and CDR2 as YYNGEE. Trimming took 0 bases from V and 5 from J, leaving 18 bases between them. DNA of the CDR3: TGTGCCAGCAGCGTAGCTACGGTTGGGGACGGAGACAATGAGCAGTTCTTC. Its protein product is CASSVATVGDGDNEQFF.

V and J are TRBV2 and TRBJ1-2; 9 positions match TRBD1. The J segment lost 10 bases and the V segment lost 7 bases, leaving 4 bases of the junction unmatched. This CDR3 region has 11 residues. Germline V gene sequence: CDR1 SNHLY, CDR2 FYNNEI. CDR3 loop: CASTRTGAYTF. The DNA of the CDR3 is TGTGCCAGCACTCGGACAGGGGCCTACACCTTC.

The rearrangement joins TRBV28 to TRBJ1-1; D gene unclear. Germline CDR1 and CDR2: MDHEN and SYDVKM. The V end was cut by 7 bases, the J end by 13 bases, with 25 bases between. The CDR3 contains 14 residues. The DNA for the CDR3 is TGTGCCAGCAACGAGGGCCGTCCTTATCGAAGTGATTTCTTT. It specifies CASNEGRPYRSDFF.

This clonotype has ten or more counts. V and J are TRBV4-1 and TRBJ2-3; 11 nucleotides agree with TRBD2. Germline CDR1 and CDR2: MGHRA and YSYEKL. This CDR3 contains 18 residues. J gave up 0 bases and V 0 bases, and 5 bases lay outside the gene matches. The chain's CDR3 is CASSQEPSGGPSTDTQYF. The CDR3 coding sequence is TGCGCCAGCAGCCAAGAGCCTAGCGGGGGGCCCAGCACAGATACGCAGTATTTT.

The chain employs TRBV7-9 and TRBJ2-3; 9 nucleotides line up with TRBD1. Germline CDR1 SEHNR, CDR2 FQNEAQ (reference sequence). The V and J ends lost 2 bases and 1 base, in that order; junction bases with no gene match: 4. The CDR3 runs 16 residues. This chain's CDR3 is CASSLQGQGRTDTQYF. The CDR3 DNA is TGTGCCAGCAGCTTACAAGGACAGGGGCGCACAGATACGCAGTATTTT.

The chain couples TRBV4-3 to TRBJ1-2; no firm D call. V lost 1 base, J lost 6 bases, and 12 bases lay in between. Germline values: CDR1 LGHNA, CDR2 YSLEER. CDR3 length: 14 amino acids. For the CDR3, the DNA is TGCGCCAGCAGCCAAGGATCCGAGGGCAATGGCTACACCTTC. Its translation: CASSQGSEGNGYTF.

V gene TRBV7-9 combines with J gene TRBJ2-1; possibly TRBD1 for D (5 bases). CDR1 and CDR2 (germline): SEHNR, FQNEAQ (reference sequence). The V gene lost 7 bases and the J gene lost 13 bases, with 23 bases spanning the gap. The CDR3 consists of 14 residues. Here the CDR3 reads CASTPLQVRETQFF. The CDR3 nucleotides are TGTGCCAGCACACCTTTACAGGTCCGAGAGACCCAGTTCTTC.

Notes on this clonotype: Just one base apart from a much larger clone, this may be a read error. The chain carries TRBV10-3 and TRBJ2-7; 7 nucleotides align to TRBD2. J gave up 3 bases and V 3 bases, and 5 bases lay outside the gene matches. Germline CDR1 reads ENHRY; CDR2 reads SYGVKD. The CDR3 length is 14 residues. For the CDR3, the DNA is TGTGCCATCAGTGATATCGGGACTAACTACGAGCAGTACTTC. Protein product: CAISDIGTNYEQYF.

Concerning this clonotype: One end of the junction varies from germline; a read error may be responsible. The CDR3 region is CSASAGANGLTF. CDR3 in DNA: TGCAGTGCTAGTGCTGGGGCCAACGGCCTGACTTTC. The rearrangement links TRBV20-1 to TRBJ2-6; D might be TRBD1 (5 bases). The CDR3 covers 12 residues. Germline lookup yields CDR1 DFQATT and CDR2 SNEGSKA (reference sequence).

The chain combines TRBV6-6 with TRBJ2-3; 9 bases fit TRBD2. The CDR3 spans 16 residues. Trimming removed 5 bases from V and 5 bases from J; junction bases left unmatched: 11. The germline gives CDR1 MNHNY, CDR2 SVGAGI (reference sequence). CDR3 sequence: CASSLPLAGQIDTQYF. CDR3 DNA: TGTGCCAGCAGTCTCCCTCTAGCGGGACAAATAGATACGCAGTATTTT.

In this sample, this clonotype turned up many times. The V call is TRBV6-6, the J call TRBJ2-5, with 9 bases matching TRBD1. V shed 4 bases, J shed 3 bases, and the junction held 9 bases outside the gene matches. The V gene's germline CDR1 is MNHNY and CDR2 SVGAGI (reference sequence). This CDR3 is built from 16 residues. CDR3 sequence: CASSWAQGQGKETQYF. Written as DNA, the CDR3 is TGTGCCAGCAGTTGGGCGCAGGGACAGGGTAAAGAGACCCAGTACTTC.